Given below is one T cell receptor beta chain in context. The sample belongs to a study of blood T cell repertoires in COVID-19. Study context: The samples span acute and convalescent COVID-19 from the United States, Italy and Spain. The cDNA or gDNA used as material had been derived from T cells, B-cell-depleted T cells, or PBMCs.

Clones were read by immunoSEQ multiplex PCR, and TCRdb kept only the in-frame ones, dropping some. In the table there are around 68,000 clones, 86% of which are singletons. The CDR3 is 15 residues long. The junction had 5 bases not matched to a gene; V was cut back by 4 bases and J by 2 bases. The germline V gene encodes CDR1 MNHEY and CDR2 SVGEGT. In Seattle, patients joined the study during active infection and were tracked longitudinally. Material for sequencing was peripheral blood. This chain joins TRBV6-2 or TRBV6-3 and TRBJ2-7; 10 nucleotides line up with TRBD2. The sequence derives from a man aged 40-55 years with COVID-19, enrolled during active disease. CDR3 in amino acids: CASSSERGGTYEQYF. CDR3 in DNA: TGTGCCAGCAGTTCCGAGCGGGGGGGAACCTACGAGCAGTACTTC.